This T cell receptor beta chain was sequenced during a study of T cell responses to AZD1222 COVID-19 vaccine. General study findings and limits: Donors were chiefly white British, with a greater number of females, and clonal diversity was perhaps underestimated. Spike-specific TCR breadth and depth were elevated following two AZD1222 doses.

Libraries were prepared by immunoSEQ multiplex PCR; TCRdb keeps only in-frame clonotypes and omits some of them. The sample yields about 140,000 clones, about nine tenths seen once. This clone was found once. Its antigen is currently unknown. Germline V gene data show CDR1 as MGHDK and CDR2 as SYGVNS. The CDR3 covers 15 residues. V was shortened by 6 bases and J by 6 bases, with 18 bases between the two germline ends. The chain employs TRBV25-1 and TRBJ1-5, with a tentative D call TRBD1 (6 bases). Sequences were derived from peripheral blood, sampled on day 0 of AZD1222 vaccination. This TCR was sampled from an adult in good health. The CDR3: CASSALGAGSQPQHF. DNA of the CDR3: TGTGCCAGCAGCGCCCTGGGGGCCGGGAGTCAGCCCCAGCATTTT.